Listed below are T cell receptor beta chains from one sample, sequenced in a study of PD-L1 blockade in urothelial cancer. Sequencing was performed with immunoSEQ multiplex PCR; in TCRdb, only in-frame clones are kept and a portion is missing. Of roughly 40,000 clones in the sample, about 83% were seen once. Specimen: PBMCs, collected around atezolizumab (anti-PD-L1) treatment. These receptors were collected from a man aged 55 to 70 with urothelial cancer. Both conserved end residues are part of each CDR3. Each record gives: D gene, clone size, J gene, V gene, CDR3 protein, CDR3 DNA. D genes are given only for firm matches. The size field is filled for only some rows; it gives once, few, many or a size class.

TRBD2 once TRBJ2-3 TRBV19 CASSVGLAGPFTDTQYF TGTGCCAGTAGTGTGGGACTAGCGGGGCCCTTCACAGATACGCAGTATTTT
TRBD1 few TRBJ2-1 TRBV18 CASSGDSPYNEQFF TGTGCCAGCTCCGGGGACAGCCCTTACAATGAGCAGTTCTTC
. . TRBJ2-1 TRBV5-6 CASSLATGNNEQFF TGTGCCAGCAGCTTGGCTACGGGGAACAATGAGCAGTTCTTC
. few TRBJ1-6 TRBV6-6 CAGQQGSNSPLHF TGTGCCGGCCAACAGGGCTCAAATTCACCCCTCCACTTT
. . TRBJ1-2 TRBV7-9 CASSSLQGLYGYTF TGTGCCAGCAGCTCCCTACAGGGCCTCTATGGCTACACCTTC
. . TRBJ2-2 TRBV5-1 CASYGQNTGELFF TGCGCCAGCTACGGACAGAACACCGGGGAGCTGTTTTTT
. once TRBJ2-7 TRBV18 CASSPGQGLSYEQYF TGTGCCAGCTCACCCGGACAAGGCCTCTCCTACGAGCAGTACTTC
TRBD1 . TRBJ2-7 TRBV7-9 CASTRGTGIDEQYF TGTGCCAGCACCCGAGGGACAGGGATAGACGAGCAGTACTTC
. once TRBJ2-1 TRBV7-9 CASSVEATALFF TGTGCCAGCAGCGTAGAGGCCACAGCTCTGTTCTTC
TRBD1 many TRBJ2-3 TRBV2 CASSEAGDRASQYF TGTGCCAGCAGTGAAGCTGGGGACAGGGCTTCGCAGTATTTT
TRBD1 . TRBJ1-2 TRBV5-1 CASSALQGDYGYTF TGCGCCAGCAGCGCGTTACAGGGGGACTATGGCTACACCTTC
. . TRBJ2-1 TRBV28 CASSLSSDEQFF TGTGCCAGCAGTCTATCTAGCGACGAGCAGTTCTTC
TRBD2 . TRBJ2-7 TRBV7-2 CASSSQGLAGARYEQYF TGTGCCAGCAGCTCCCAGGGACTAGCGGGAGCTCGGTACGAGCAGTACTTC
. . TRBJ2-5 TRBV16 CASSQSRQETQYF TGTGCCAGCAGCCAAAGTCGGCAAGAGACCCAGTACTTC
. few TRBJ2-7 TRBV7-2 CASSLGQASLSYEQYF TGTGCCAGCAGCTTAGGACAGGCAAGTCTCTCCTACGAGCAGTACTTC
. once TRBJ1-2 TRBV27 CASSLSRTINYGYTF TGTGCCAGCAGTCTTTCTCGGACAATTAACTATGGCTACACCTTC
. . TRBJ2-6 TRBV7-9 CASSLAEGSKGGANVLTF TGTGCCAGCAGCTTAGCGGAGGGAAGCAAGGGTGGGGCCAACGTCCTGACTTTC
TRBD1 . TRBJ1-1 TRBV7-9 CASSHGQVNTEAFF TGTGCCAGCAGCCACGGACAGGTGAACACTGAAGCTTTCTTT
TRBD1 . TRBJ1-5 TRBV28 CASSYDRGGSNQPQHF TGTGCCAGCAGTTATGACAGGGGAGGTAGCAATCAGCCCCAGCATTTT
TRBD1 few TRBJ2-5 TRBV9 CASSAWGQGETQYF TGTGCCAGCAGCGCCTGGGGACAGGGAGAGACCCAGTACTTC
. . TRBJ1-2 TRBV5-5 CASSYPRIGGYTF TGTGCCAGCAGCTACCCTCGGATCGGGGGCTACACCTTC
TRBD2 once TRBJ2-1 TRBV7-9 CASSLALLAGVFF TGTGCCAGCAGCTTAGCTCTACTAGCGGGAGTGTTCTTC
TRBD1 . TRBJ1-6 TRBV7-2 CASSPRQGGGSPLHF TGTGCCAGCAGCCCCCGACAGGGCGGTGGTTCACCCCTCCACTTT
TRBD1 once TRBJ2-1 TRBV29-1 CSVQRQGTYNEQFF TGCAGCGTCCAACGACAGGGTACCTACAATGAGCAGTTCTTC
TRBD1 . TRBJ1-5 TRBV5-1 CASSPGTDNQPQHF TGCGCCAGCAGCCCGGGGACAGACAATCAGCCCCAGCATTTT
. . TRBJ2-1 TRBV5-4 CASSLDAGEHNEQFF TGTGCCAGCAGCCTTGACGCAGGGGAACACAATGAGCAGTTCTTC
TRBD2 . TRBJ2-3 TRBV5-8 CASSLVGTRGADTQYF TGTGCCAGCAGTCTAGTAGGGACTAGAGGGGCGGATACGCAGTATTTT
TRBD2 . TRBJ2-7 TRBV19 CASSTRTSGRYEQYF TGTGCCAGTAGTACCAGGACTAGCGGGCGTTACGAGCAGTACTTC
TRBD1 . TRBJ1-5 TRBV10-3 CAISRDSNNQPQHF TGTGCCATCTCCCGGGACAGTAACAATCAGCCCCAGCATTTT
TRBD1 . TRBJ1-2 TRBV11-1 CASSPGQPSNYGYTF TGTGCCAGCAGCCCGGGACAGCCGAGTAACTATGGCTACACCTTC
. . TRBJ1-1 TRBV28 CASTQGMNTEAFF TGTGCCAGCACCCAGGGGATGAACACTGAAGCTTTCTTT
. . TRBJ2-2 TRBV28 CASSLIGRGTGELFF TGTGCCAGCAGTTTAATAGGTCGAGGCACCGGGGAGCTGTTTTTT
TRBD2 . TRBJ2-7 TRBV5-1 CASSMLPTSGGLRPEQYF TGCGCCAGCAGCATGCTTCCGACTAGCGGGGGGCTACGCCCCGAGCAGTACTTC
TRBD1 . TRBJ1-1 TRBV29-1 CSVEPGGTEAFF TGCAGCGTTGAACCAGGGGGAACTGAAGCTTTCTTT
. . TRBJ2-1 TRBV11-1 CASSARASYNEQFF TGTGCCAGCAGCGCCAGGGCATCCTACAATGAGCAGTTCTTC
. few TRBJ1-2 TRBV5-4 CASTRELGVGYGYTF TGTGCCAGCACCCGGGAGCTGGGGGTTGGCTATGGCTACACCTTC
TRBD2 . TRBJ2-1 TRBV11-2 CASSLLTSGEFHNEQFF TGTGCCAGCAGCTTATTGACTAGCGGGGAGTTCCACAATGAGCAGTTCTTC